Presented here are 23 T cell receptor beta chains from one specimen sequenced in a study of spatial heterogeneity in lung cancer. The time point was: blood at routine non-recurrence follow-up after resection. TCRdb reprocessed the 5' RACE reads via MiXCR and lists one record per CDR3 protein. The table has about 33,000 distinct CDR3 sequences, 10% seen once. The material sequenced was PBMCs, taken at follow-up. The receptors derive from a female donor with early-stage non-small cell lung cancer.

This clonotype was picked up many times. CDR3 sequence: CASSFAWRRYEQYF. In DNA form, the CDR3 reads TGTGCCAGCAGCTTTGCCTGGCGGAGATACGAGCAGTACTTC. The V and J genes are TRBV28 and TRBJ2-7; D call uncertain. V was trimmed by 6 bases and J by 4 bases, leaving 16 bases between them. Germline CDR1 reads MDHEN; CDR2 reads SYDVKM. CDR3 size: 14 residues.

This clonotype was seen many times. The chain links TRBV28 to TRBJ1-5; D gene uncertain. Germline V lookup: CDR1 MDHEN, CDR2 SYDVKM. This CDR3 region has 14 residues. With 3 bases removed from V and 5 bases from J, the gap between germline ends came to 11 bases. The CDR3 reads CASSFLTRDQPQHF. DNA of the CDR3: TGTGCCAGCAGTTTCCTGACCCGGGATCAGCCCCAGCATTTT.

V and J are TRBV12-3 or TRBV12-4 and TRBJ2-7; 7 bases are a match to TRBD1. This CDR3 is built from 15 residues. V lost 4 bases and J lost 5; bases outside the gene matches: 11. The CDR3 region is CASSSQDRVWNEQYF. The CDR3 DNA reads as TGTGCCAGCAGTTCGCAAGACAGGGTTTGGAACGAGCAGTACTTC.

The genes are TRBV2 and TRBJ2-3; TRBD2 agrees at 9 bases. V shed 7 bases and J 5 bases; nucleotides not matched to a gene: 7. The CDR3 has 14 amino acids. In germline, CDR1 is SNHLY, CDR2 FYNNEI. This chain's CDR3 is CASIAGEGEDTQYF. The CDR3 coding sequence is TGTGCCAGCATAGCGGGGGAAGGGGAAGATACGCAGTATTTT.

This rearrangement joins TRBV2 to TRBJ2-5, with D perhaps matching TRBD1 (5 bases). The CDR3 runs 14 residues. V lost 11 bases and J lost 3, with 19 bases in between. Germline CDR1 is SNHLY and CDR2 is FYNNEI. CDR3 sequence: CAFEGVWAEETQYF. In DNA form, the CDR3 reads TGTGCCTTCGAAGGGGTGTGGGCGGAAGAGACCCAGTACTTC.

This clonotype was recorded at least ten times. The chain is built from TRBV7-9 and TRBJ2-3, with 8 bases matching TRBD2. Germline V gene lookup returns CDR1 SEHNR and CDR2 FQNEAQ (reference sequence). Trimming at V came to 2 bases and at J to 4 bases, leaving 8 bases not matched to a gene. The CDR3 runs to 16 residues. CDR3 bases: TGTGCCAGCAGCTTAACCCGGGGGGGCCAGCCAGATACGCAGTATTTT. As protein: CASSLTRGGQPDTQYF.

This clonotype was recorded many times. This chain connects TRBV28 to TRBJ1-1; 10 bases are shared with TRBD1. This CDR3 has 18 amino acids. Germline trimming cut 4 bases from V and 7 bases from J; bases unmatched to any gene: 18. Looked up from germline, CDR1 is MDHEN and CDR2 is SYDVKM. The CDR3, as DNA: TGTGCCAGCAGTTGGTCCCCAGGGGGGACAGGGGCGCAGGGTGAAGCTTTCTTT. Residues: CASSWSPGGTGAQGEAFF.

This clonotype showed up just a few times. The chain recombines TRBV7-2 with TRBJ2-3; TRBD2 aligns across 10 bases. The CDR3 runs 14 residues. V was clipped by 7 bases and J by 11 bases; unmatched bases: 12. Germline CDR1 and CDR2: SGHTA and FQGNSA. In DNA form, the CDR3 reads TGTGCCAGCACAGGGACTAGCGCTGCGGGGGGGCAGTATTTT. Its protein is CASTGTSAAGGQYF.

In its sample, this clonotype was seen a few times. The V call is TRBV7-2, the J call TRBJ1-1; possible D gene TRBD1, 6 bases. The germline gives CDR1 SGHTA, CDR2 FQGNSA. The CDR3 totals 18 residues. Trimming shortened V by 2 bases and J by 0 bases, and 19 bases separated the two germline ends. The CDR3 reads CASSLSWAGVALNTEAFF. The CDR3 nucleotides are TGTGCCAGCAGCTTATCCTGGGCAGGGGTAGCCCTGAACACTGAAGCTTTCTTT.

This clonotype was recorded many times. V gene TRBV7-9 combines with J gene TRBJ1-4; 9 nucleotides align to TRBD1. The CDR3 loop spans 17 amino acids. CDR1 and CDR2 from the germline V gene are SEHNR and FQNEAQ (reference sequence). The V segment lost 4 bases and the J segment 12 bases; nucleotides outside the gene matches: 18. This chain's CDR3 is CASSSTPPGQGRGELFF. The CDR3 DNA follows: TGTGCCAGCAGCTCGACCCCACCGGGACAGGGCCGCGGGGAACTGTTTTTT.

This clonotype was observed at least ten times. The rearrangement joins TRBV28 to TRBJ2-7; TRBD1 agrees at 8 bases. This CDR3 is built from 14 residues. Trimming removed 6 bases from V and 2 bases from J; junction bases left unmatched: 6. The germline V gene has CDR1 MDHEN and CDR2 SYDVKM. CDR3 sequence (DNA): TGTGCCAGCAGATCAAGACAGGGGACCTACGAGCAGTACTTC. This gives the protein CASRSRQGTYEQYF. The whole variable domain, filled in from reference TRBV28 and TRBJ2-7, reads DVKVTQSSRYLVKRTGEKVFLECVQDMDHENMFWYRQDPGLGLRLIYFSYDVKMKEKGDIPEGYSVSREKKERFSLILESASTNQTSMYLCASRSRQGTYEQYFGPGTRLTVT.

This clonotype was counted at least ten times. This chain uses TRBV6-5 with TRBJ2-3; D might be TRBD2 (7 bases). Germline V gene sequence: CDR1 MNHEY, CDR2 SVGAGI. V lost 8 bases to trimming and J lost 2 bases, with 14 bases between them. This CDR3 contains 14 residues. This CDR3 reads CASSRGALTDTQYF. The CDR3 DNA is TGTGCCAGCTCACGGGGGGCTCTCACAGATACGCAGTATTTT.

V usage is TRBV12-5 and J usage is TRBJ1-5, with 8 bases lining up with TRBD1. The CDR3 consists of 15 residues. The junction had 5 bases not matched to a gene; V was cut back by 7 bases and J by 0 bases. Germline lookup yields CDR1 LGHNT and CDR2 FRNRAP. CDR3: CASALTGDSNQPQHF. Written as DNA, the CDR3 is TGTGCTAGTGCCCTGACAGGGGATAGCAATCAGCCCCAGCATTTT.

Many counts were recorded for this clonotype. The CDR3 spells CASSFGTGGNEQFF. CDR3 coding DNA: TGTGCCAGTAGTTTTGGGACAGGGGGCAATGAGCAGTTCTTC. The gene calls are TRBV19 and TRBJ2-1, with TRBD1 matching over 11 bases. Germline CDR1 is LNHDA and CDR2 is SQIVND (reference sequence). The ends lost 5 bases at V and 6 bases at J; junction bases unmatched: 3. The CDR3 runs to 14 residues. Supplemented by reference TRBV19 and TRBJ2-1, the full variable domain reads DGGITQSPKYLFRKEGQNVTLSCEQNLNHDAMYWYRQDPGQGLRLIYYSQIVNDFQKGDIAEGYSVSREKKESFPLTVTSAQKNPTAFYLCASSFGTGGNEQFFGPGTRLTVL.

The sample holds a few counts of this clonotype. A single base separates this from a much larger clone, so it may be a read error. V and J are TRBV7-2 and TRBJ2-3, with a tentative D call TRBD1 (5 bases). The V end lost 8 bases, the J end lost 3 bases, and 21 bases lay between the germline ends. Germline loops: CDR1 SGHTA, CDR2 FQGNSA. The CDR3 is made up of 16 amino acids. The CDR3 DNA sequence: TGTGCCAGCGGCGCCCGCCGGCAGGGAAAAACAGATACGCAGTATTTT. Translation gives CASGARRQGKTDTQYF.

The V and J genes are TRBV5-5 and TRBJ2-3, with 9 bases aligning to TRBD1. With V trimmed by 4 bases and J by 4 bases, 4 bases remained unmatched. This CDR3 is 14 amino acids long. Looked up from germline, CDR1 is SGHKS and CDR2 is YYEKEE (reference sequence). CDR3 sequence reads: CASSPRQGADTQYF. The DNA of the CDR3 is TGTGCCAGCAGCCCCCGACAGGGGGCAGATACGCAGTATTTT.

This clonotype showed up many times. V gene TRBV12-3 or TRBV12-4 combines with J gene TRBJ2-2; no clear D. The CDR3 totals 15 residues. V shed 2 bases and J shed 0 bases, with 7 bases lying between them. The CDR3 DNA reads TGTGCCAGCAGTTTATGGGGTCCGAACACCGGGGAGCTGTTTTTT. As protein: CASSLWGPNTGELFF.

The chain carries TRBV29-1 and TRBJ2-5; TRBD2 matches 15 bases. CDR3 length equals 15 residues. Per germline, CDR1 SQVTM and CDR2 ANQGSEA. V was pared by 3 bases and J by 4 bases, with 3 bases of the junction left unmatched. CDR3 sequence (DNA): TGCAGCGTTGACGGACTAGCGGGGGGGCGAGAGACCCAGTACTTC. It yields the protein CSVDGLAGGRETQYF.

V and J are TRBV15 and TRBJ1-5; 8 bases agree with TRBD1. CDR1 and CDR2 from the germline V gene are LNHNV and YYDKDF (reference sequence). The V segment lost 6 bases and the J segment 1 base; nucleotides outside the gene matches: 14. The CDR3 runs to 18 residues. CDR3 loop: CATSLPGQASTSNQPQHF. The CDR3 DNA reads as TGTGCCACCAGTTTGCCGGGACAGGCCTCAACGAGCAATCAGCCCCAGCATTTT. Complete variable domain (other parts from reference TRBV15 and TRBJ1-5): DAMVIQNPRYQVTQFGKPVTLSCSQTLNHNVMYWYQQKSSQAPKLLFHYYDKDFNNEADTPDNFQSRRPNTSFCFLDIRSPGLGDTAMYLCATSLPGQASTSNQPQHFGDGTRLSIL.

This chain uses TRBV28 with TRBJ1-3, with D possibly TRBD1 on 5 matching bases. The CDR3 consists of 13 residues. V was clipped by 5 bases and J by 9 bases, with 14 bases between them. From germline, CDR1 is MDHEN and CDR2 SYDVKM. The CDR3 region is CASSRDDFVTIYF. The CDR3 bases are TGTGCCAGCAGTAGGGACGACTTCGTCACCATATATTTT.

This clonotype was seen ten or more times. The chain combines TRBV5-6 with TRBJ2-7; no definite D call. V dropped 4 bases and J dropped 4 bases, with 9 bases sitting between them. The CDR3 loop spans 12 amino acids. Germline-derived CDR1 and CDR2 are SGHDT and YYEEEE. In DNA form, the CDR3 reads TGTGCCAGCAGCGGTCGTGGGTACGAGCAGTACTTC. The encoded protein is CASSGRGYEQYF.

This clonotype was seen many times. This chain connects TRBV6-5 to TRBJ2-5, with 8 bases aligning to TRBD1. The CDR3 has 15 residues. Germline V CDR1 and CDR2: MNHEY, SVGAGI. V lost 6 bases and J lost 1; bases outside the gene matches: 7. The CDR3 here is CASSQTGALQETQYF. The DNA of the CDR3 is TGTGCCAGCAGCCAGACAGGGGCCCTCCAAGAGACCCAGTACTTC.

This clonotype was detected only a few times. The V and J genes are TRBV5-1 and TRBJ2-7; 7 nucleotides align to TRBD2. CDR3 length: 14 residues. The ends lost 4 bases at V and 2 bases at J; junction bases unmatched: 6. The germline V gene has CDR1 SGHRS and CDR2 YFSETQ. This chain's CDR3 is CASSPPGTTYEQYF. CDR3 in DNA: TGCGCCAGCAGCCCCCCCGGGACTACCTACGAGCAGTACTTC. Combining the CDR3 with reference TRBV5-1 and TRBJ2-7 gives the whole variable domain KAGVTQTPRYLIKTRGQQVTLSCSPISGHRSVSWYQQTPGQGLQFLFEYFSETQRNKGNFPGRFSGRQFSNSRSEMNVSTLELGDSALYLCASSPPGTTYEQYFGPGTRLTVT.